A selection of T cell receptor beta chains follows, all from one sample in a study of cytomegalovirus exposure and HLA in healthy donors. Sequencing used immunoSEQ multiplex PCR; TCRdb keeps in-frame clones, though not all of them. The table records around 180,000 clones, roughly 71% of them present only once. Input material: PBMCs. These receptors were collected from a girl between 5 and 17 years old in good health and CMV-seronegative. The CDR3 runs from the conserved cysteine through the conserved F or W. Each record gives: clone size, J gene, D gene, V gene, CDR3 protein, CDR3 DNA. A D gene is named only where the DNA matches it firmly. The size field is filled for only some rows; it gives once, few, many or a size class.

abundance: -; j_gene: TRBJ1-2; d_gene: -; v_gene: TRBV6-4; CDR3aa: CASSQAPNYGYTF; CDR3nt: TGTGCCAGCAGTCAGGCTCCTAACTATGGCTACACCTTC
abundance: -; j_gene: TRBJ2-7; d_gene: -; v_gene: TRBV21-1; CDR3aa: CASSKGRAGTSGENSYEQYF; CDR3nt: TGTGCCAGCAGCAAAGGGAGGGCCGGGACTAGCGGGGAAAACTCCTACGAGCAGTACTTC
abundance: -; j_gene: TRBJ2-7; d_gene: TRBD1; v_gene: TRBV5-4; CDR3aa: CATRTGRDYEQYF; CDR3nt: TGTGCCACCAGGACAGGGCGGGACTACGAGCAGTACTTC
abundance: few; j_gene: TRBJ1-1; d_gene: -; v_gene: TRBV27; CDR3aa: CASSLGSNTEAFF; CDR3nt: TGTGCCAGCAGTTTGGGTAGCAACACTGAAGCTTTCTTT
abundance: -; j_gene: TRBJ1-4; d_gene: TRBD1; v_gene: TRBV27; CDR3aa: CASALVGGTGVEKLFF; CDR3nt: TGTGCCAGCGCTCTTGTAGGGGGGACAGGGGTGGAAAAACTGTTTTTT
abundance: -; j_gene: TRBJ1-1; d_gene: -; v_gene: TRBV6-5; CDR3aa: CASSYSRRQNTEAFF; CDR3nt: TGTGCCAGCAGTTACTCACGGCGGCAGAACACTGAAGCTTTCTTT
abundance: -; j_gene: TRBJ1-1; d_gene: -; v_gene: TRBV2; CDR3aa: CASSDEEGTEAFF; CDR3nt: TGTGCCAGCAGTGATGAGGAGGGGACTGAAGCTTTCTTT
abundance: -; j_gene: TRBJ1-2; d_gene: TRBD1; v_gene: TRBV15; CDR3aa: CATSRVPGQGYGYTF; CDR3nt: TGTGCCACCAGCAGAGTTCCGGGACAGGGGTATGGCTACACCTTC
abundance: few; j_gene: TRBJ2-7; d_gene: -; v_gene: TRBV30; CDR3aa: CAWSIGGTYEQYF; CDR3nt: TGTGCCTGGAGTATCGGCGGTACCTACGAGCAGTACTTC
abundance: -; j_gene: TRBJ2-7; d_gene: TRBD1; v_gene: TRBV10-3; CDR3aa: CAISPQGNEQYF; CDR3nt: TGTGCCATCAGTCCACAGGGGAACGAGCAGTACTTC
abundance: -; j_gene: TRBJ1-1; d_gene: -; v_gene: TRBV20-1; CDR3aa: CSAKQNTEAFF; CDR3nt: TGCAGTGCTAAACAGAACACTGAAGCTTTCTTT
abundance: -; j_gene: TRBJ2-5; d_gene: -; v_gene: TRBV5-1; CDR3aa: CASSLRQKETQYF; CDR3nt: TGCGCCAGCAGCTTGCGCCAGAAAGAGACCCAGTACTTC
abundance: -; j_gene: TRBJ2-7; d_gene: -; v_gene: TRBV30; CDR3aa: CAWRIQGLYEQYF; CDR3nt: TGTGCCTGGAGAATACAGGGTCTCTACGAGCAGTACTTC
abundance: -; j_gene: TRBJ1-2; d_gene: -; v_gene: TRBV9; CDR3aa: CASSLNYGYTF; CDR3nt: TGTGCCAGCAGCTTAAACTATGGCTACACCTTC
abundance: once; j_gene: TRBJ1-1; d_gene: TRBD1; v_gene: TRBV27; CDR3aa: CASSLLGPTGAPPEAFF; CDR3nt: TGTGCCAGCAGTTTATTGGGTCCGACAGGGGCGCCGCCTGAAGCTTTCTTT
abundance: -; j_gene: TRBJ1-2; d_gene: TRBD1; v_gene: TRBV28; CDR3aa: CASSDTGGGYYGYTF; CDR3nt: TGTGCCAGCAGCGATACAGGGGGCGGATACTATGGCTACACCTTC
abundance: -; j_gene: TRBJ2-1; d_gene: TRBD2; v_gene: TRBV2; CDR3aa: CASSEAPSGGYNEQFF; CDR3nt: TGTGCCAGCAGTGAAGCTCCTAGCGGGGGGTACAATGAGCAGTTCTTC
abundance: -; j_gene: TRBJ1-5; d_gene: -; v_gene: TRBV27; CDR3aa: CASSLLDNLGPQHF; CDR3nt: TGTGCCAGCAGTTTACTCGACAACCTTGGGCCCCAGCATTTT
abundance: -; j_gene: TRBJ2-5; d_gene: TRBD1; v_gene: TRBV5-1; CDR3aa: CASSGTGTGELGTQYF; CDR3nt: TGCGCCAGCAGCGGAACCGGGACAGGGGAACTGGGGACCCAGTACTTC
abundance: few; j_gene: TRBJ2-5; d_gene: -; v_gene: TRBV9; CDR3aa: CASSVSGLSHETQYF; CDR3nt: TGTGCCAGCAGCGTGAGCGGGTTATCTCACGAGACCCAGTACTTC
abundance: -; j_gene: TRBJ2-2; d_gene: -; v_gene: TRBV6-5; CDR3aa: CASSWDTNTGELFF; CDR3nt: TGTGCCAGCAGTTGGGACACTAACACCGGGGAGCTGTTTTTT
abundance: -; j_gene: TRBJ2-5; d_gene: TRBD1; v_gene: TRBV14; CDR3aa: CASSQDDRDQETQYF; CDR3nt: TGTGCCAGCAGCCAGGATGACAGGGACCAAGAGACCCAGTACTTC
abundance: -; j_gene: TRBJ1-5; d_gene: -; v_gene: TRBV27; CDR3aa: CASRPLMAGQPQHF; CDR3nt: TGTGCCAGCCGACCATTAATGGCAGGTCAGCCCCAGCATTTT